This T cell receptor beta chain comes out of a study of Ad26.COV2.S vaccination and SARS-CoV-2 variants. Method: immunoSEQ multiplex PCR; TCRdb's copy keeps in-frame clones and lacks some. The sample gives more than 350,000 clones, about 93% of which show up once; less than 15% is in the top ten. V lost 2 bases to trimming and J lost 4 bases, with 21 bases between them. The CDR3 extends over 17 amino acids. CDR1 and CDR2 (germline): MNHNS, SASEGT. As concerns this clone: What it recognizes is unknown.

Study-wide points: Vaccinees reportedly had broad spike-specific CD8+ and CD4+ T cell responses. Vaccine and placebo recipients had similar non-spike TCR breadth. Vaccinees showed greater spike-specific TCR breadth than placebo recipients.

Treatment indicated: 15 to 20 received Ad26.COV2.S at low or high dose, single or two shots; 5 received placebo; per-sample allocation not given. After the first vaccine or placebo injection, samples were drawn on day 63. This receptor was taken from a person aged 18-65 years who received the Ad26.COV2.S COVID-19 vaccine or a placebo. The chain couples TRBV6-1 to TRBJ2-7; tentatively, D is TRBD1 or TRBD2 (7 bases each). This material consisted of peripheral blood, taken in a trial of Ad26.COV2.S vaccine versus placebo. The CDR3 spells CASSEIQGGAGRYEQYF. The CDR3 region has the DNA TGTGCCAGCAGTGAAATCCAGGGGGGGGCAGGAAGGTACGAGCAGTACTTC.